One T cell receptor (beta chain) is described in this entry. This clone's antigen is unknown. Base quality data are lacking; no much larger clone is found one base away. V loses 4 bases of germline sequence and J loses 1 base, and the interval between the two ends is 15 bases. Its CDR3 holds 16 amino acids, cysteine through phenylalanine. Only the CDR3 DNA is retained, 48 bases long and in frame from the first base. The germline V gene supplies CDR1 MGHRA and CDR2 YSYEKL. In total, roughly 670 healthy bone marrow donors made up the cohort. Cohort members were all nominally healthy when sampled, although unrecorded immune exposures were likely present. The donor was CMV seropositive and was included in the group of 290 or so seropositive cohort members. A peripheral blood sample was provided by each donor, and peripheral blood mononuclear cells were used for TCR beta sequencing. The Qiagen DNeasy Blood Extraction Kit was used to extract genomic DNA from the blood cell samples.

The sample belongs to a study of cytomegalovirus exposure and HLA in healthy donors (dated by TCRdb to the late 2010s). Context from the whole study: An earlier analysis of some 600 of the donors reported about 280 Gb of sequence data and 95 million to 120 million unique TCR beta sequences obtained from 180 million or so T cells. An early release that covered some 640 HLA-typed donors contained about 290 gigabases of sequencing data and approximately 85 million unique TCR sequences. Among the approximately 400 genotyped donors, approximately 82% belonged to the genetic ancestry cluster associated with self-reported Caucasian donors. The study was designed to test whether signatures of past pathogen exposure could be identified by cataloging public T cell receptors. The T cell repertoires of 550 to 850 subjects were profiled by immunosequencing and related to cytomegalovirus serostatus. In addition to the first cohort of hundreds of subjects, a separate validation cohort of 120 different subjects was used. To predict cytomegalovirus infection status, the study brought together high-throughput TCR immunosequencing, statistical association of individual TCRs with disease status, and machine learning. In a later analysis, previously published TCR beta repertoires from 550 to 750 donors were re-analyzed and high-resolution HLA genotyping was added so that TCR occurrence patterns could be studied. In the later analysis, no new phenotypic data were used to find candidate immune exposures; instead, reliance was placed on TCR beta sequences and their occurrence across donors. An earlier analysis of about 620 of the donors applied high-throughput TCR beta sequencing to assess whether each TCR beta V gene segment acted as functional or pseudogenic. Donor age, sex, ethnicity and CMV serostatus were compiled alongside the repertoire data. A later genetic analysis used genome-wide SNP genotypes for about 60% of the roughly 700 donors, treating that subset as a discovery cohort. Every repertoire in the discovery cohort had been generated on one and the same sequencing platform. HLA typing covered class I and class II loci at four-digit resolution. Typing coverage varied by locus: roughly 629-630 donors for A, B, C, DRB1 and DQB1; approximately 500 for DQA1; around 570 for DPA1; around 490 for DPB1. Roughly 5 DR-DQ haplotypes were treated as single units for association and clustering because of strong linkage in the cohort. Among roughly 400 genotyped donors of the cohort, an average of approximately 240,000 unique TCR beta nucleotide sequences was sequenced per donor, of which about 19% were non-productive.

Study-wide conclusions, independent of this receptor: When HLA alleles, especially DR and DQ, strongly co-occurred, attributing TCR associations to individual alleles was difficult. According to a later analysis, TCR association rates differed among HLA loci, with DRB1 alleles showing the most associated TCRs and HLA-C alleles showing the fewest. An earlier analysis of 587 of the donors showed that most TCR beta V segments appeared in productive rearrangements either about 87% or about 30% of the time, which broadly matched IMGT annotations. According to a later analysis, most CMV-associated TCR beta chains appeared to be HLA-restricted, and the HLA associations seemed to be driven largely by CMV exposure. Most TCR sequences were observed very rarely across donors, whereas some public TCRs were present in many individuals. In this cohort, only TCR beta chains were sequenced, and detectable features were limited by the absence of alpha or paired-chain data. Because counts were too low, seventeen rarely observed V segments, including chromosome 9 orphons, were left out of the earlier analysis of a few hundred of the donors. It was suggested by the authors that the approach could potentially be generalized to other disease states and immunological phenotypes. The classifier was reported to diagnose cytomegalovirus status with high specificity and sensitivity in both the original cohort and the validation cohort. HLA typing was unavailable for some donors at each locus, so association tests used only the typed subset. A later analysis found that HLA-associated TCR beta chains were more clonally expanded and had lower generation probabilities than equally common non-associated chains. A group of highly shared sequence variants was considered likely to be a technical artifact of the sequencing pipeline. In a later analysis, several top co-occurrence clusters were reported to appear linked to parvovirus B19, influenza, CMV and Epstein-Barr virus. A later analysis associated about 18,000 TCR beta sequences with specific HLA alleles at a false discovery rate of 0.05. A total of roughly 160 TCR beta chains were listed by the study as associated with cytomegalovirus. CMV serostatus was the only immune exposure information available for the cohort. In vitro tests confirmed that a few of the cytomegalovirus-associated TCR beta chains recognize cytomegalovirus antigens. Correlated functional status among segregating V segments might be attributable to linkage disequilibrium, but an unknown experimental factor could not be ruled out. A later genetic analysis associated a missense DCLRE1C variant with V-gene and J-gene trimming of TCR beta chains, and an independent cohort replicated the association. Compared with the approximately 710-donor mean, donors in an Asian-associated ancestry cluster had fewer N-insertions in productive TCRs, according to a later genetic analysis. Roughly uniform sequencing depth across donors was assumed in presence/absence analyses, although this assumption may not hold. The 87-base-pair reads could not distinguish some IMGT-functional V segments, including TRBV6-2 and TRBV6-3, so those segments were excluded. A further reported finding was that TCR beta sequences accurately predicted the HLA-A and HLA-B alleles for most subjects in the first cohort.

The method was the immunoSEQ multiplex PCR assay. For the multiplex PCR, a mixture combining 60 forward primers for TCR Vbeta segments and 13 reverse primers for TCR Jbeta segments was used. A multiplex PCR assay on genomic DNA amplified the CDR3 region of rearranged TCR beta genes. The amplified TCR beta libraries were sequenced on the Illumina HiSeq System as 87-base-pair reads. The original pipeline was this. A later analysis counted some 74 million unique TCR beta chains across the 550 to 800 repertoires, and some 11 million of these chains were shared by at least two donors. Raw reads were error-corrected and collapsed into unique sequences by a nearest-neighbor algorithm in which closely related sequences were merged to remove PCR and sequencing errors. V, D and J gene segments were assigned by aligning CDR3 sequences to IMGT reference sequences. For a sequence to be retained, a match of at least six nucleotides was required to both a V gene segment and a J gene segment. A rearrangement counted as productive if the CDR3 had no stop codons and remained in frame with V and J, and every other rearrangement counted as non-productive. Following IMGT convention, CDR3 was defined as the stretch from the second conserved V-encoded cysteine to the conserved J-encoded phenylalanine. Sequences without an unambiguous match to a single V gene segment were excluded from the earlier analysis of several hundred of the donors. An earlier analysis of 587 of the donors classified V segments as functional when productive rearrangements were above 56.7% and as segregating when the standard deviation between donors was above 5%. A statistical classification framework was built for diagnosing cytomegalovirus status from the catalog of TCR beta chain sequences. In a later analysis, V and J genes were assigned by comparing TCR nucleotide sequences against IMGT/GENE-DB human TR gene sequences. Using the TCRdist pipeline, a later analysis assigned CDR3 sequences along with most-parsimonious VDJ recombination scenarios. A later analysis defined each TCR beta chain by its CDR3 amino acid sequence plus V-gene family, and excluded reads lacking a unique V-gene family. To address suspected cross-contamination and a sequencing artifact, a later analysis removed approximately 600 highly shared, low-generation-probability nucleotide sequences. For each public chain, a later analysis derived a clonal expansion index from normalized ranks of inferred template counts within each repertoire. A later analysis computed generation probabilities with a VDJ recombination model fitted to out-of-frame rearrangements, and checked the results against IGoR. In a later analysis, TCR-TCR, TCR-HLA and TCR-CMV co-occurrence was scored with hypergeometric tests, and a repertoire-size bias correction was applied to TCR pairs. False discovery rates were estimated in a later analysis by permuting HLA or CMV assignments 20 times. In a later analysis, co-occurring TCRs were grouped with DBSCAN, and TCRdist sequence similarity was added when clustering was performed within HLA-allele-positive subsets. Repertoires with fewer than 30,000 or more than 120,000 public chains were left out of co-occurrence clustering, as were several repertoires with anomalous nucleotide sharing. Held by TCRdb, this immuneACCESS table contains in-frame sequences only and omits some clones. Under half of the omission traces to an unresolved V gene where checked; the cause of the rest is unknown. The V and J calls and clone size were taken over from that table, and D and trimming were inferred from the DNA. This sample gives about 200,000 clones in total; roughly 74% of them show up just once. Clones ranked in the top ten supply 13% to 15% of the sample.

The sequence was obtained from a woman aged 25-40 years in good health and CMV-seropositive. The rearranged chain carries TRBV4-1 and TRBJ2-3; a tentative D call is TRBD1 (8 bases match). The sequenced sample was PBMCs. In nucleotide form, the sequence is TGCGCCAGCAGCCTCCGGACAGGGAGGGGCACAGATACGCAGTATTTT. It translates as CASSLRTGRGTDTQYF.